The 20 T cell receptor beta chains given below trace back to one sample, sequenced in a study of blood T cell repertoires in COVID-19. Sequencing was performed with immunoSEQ multiplex PCR; in TCRdb, only in-frame clones are kept and a portion is missing. The sample consists of approximately 150,000 clones, around 83% of them appearing once. Input material: peripheral blood. The source is a man aged 55 to 70 with active or convalescent COVID-19.

The chain joins TRBV20-1 to TRBJ2-1, with TRBD2 as a possible D gene (6 bases). The CDR3 totals 11 residues. V was pared by 6 bases and J by 9 bases, with 12 bases between. Germline CDR1 reads DFQATT; CDR2 reads SNEGSKA (reference sequence). CDR3: CSAGGPGEQFF. As DNA, the CDR3 is TGCAGTGCGGGGGGACCCGGTGAGCAGTTCTTC.

The V and J genes are TRBV9 and TRBJ2-3; TRBD2 matches at 9 bases. This CDR3 comprises 16 residues. Per the germline V gene, CDR1 is SGDLS and CDR2 is YYNGEE. V shed 3 bases, J shed 4 bases, and the junction held 9 bases outside the gene matches. The CDR3 here is CASSGGGAVGADTQYF. The CDR3 region has the DNA TGTGCCAGCAGCGGCGGGGGGGCCGTGGGCGCAGATACGCAGTATTTT.

The chain has TRBV12-5 and TRBJ1-2, with D possibly TRBD1 on 6 matching bases. The CDR3 has 13 residues. CDR1 and CDR2 (germline): LGHNT, FRNRAP. Trimming left V 3 bases short and J 8 bases short, with 13 bases between. The CDR3 DNA reads as TGTGCTAGTGGTTTTGGGGGCGAAGGGGGCTACACCTTC. It codes for CASGFGGEGGYTF.

V usage is TRBV5-1 and J usage is TRBJ2-2, with TRBD2 identical over 11 bases. This CDR3 has 17 amino acids. CDR1 and CDR2 from the germline V gene are SGHRS and YFSETQ. V dropped 4 bases and J dropped 5; count of bases not matched to a gene: 10. The CDR3 bases are TGCGCCAGCAGCCCCGCGGGTCTAGCGGGGGGAACCGGGGAGCTGTTTTTT. Encoded protein: CASSPAGLAGGTGELFF.

This chain joins TRBV7-2 and TRBJ2-2, with 10 bases lining up with TRBD1. V lost 5 bases to trimming and J lost 8 bases; unmatched junction nucleotides: 8. CDR3 length: 15 residues. CDR1 SGHTA and CDR2 FQGNSA come from the germline V gene. The CDR3 region has the DNA TGTGCCAGCAGCATAAGACAGGGGGCTGGTGGGGAGCTGTTTTTT. Its translation is CASSIRQGAGGELFF. Full variable domain (outside the CDR3, taken from reference TRBV7-2 and TRBJ2-2): GAGVSQSPSNKVTEKGKDVELRCDPISGHTALYWYRQSLGQGLEFLIYFQGNSAPDKSGLPSDRFSAERTGGSVSTLTIQRTQQEDSAVYLCASSIRQGAGGELFFGEGSRLTVL.

This chain's CDR3 is CASSHNPGQGGEQFF. The CDR3 nucleotides are TGTGCCAGCAGTCACAACCCCGGGCAGGGAGGTGAGCAGTTCTTC. This chain connects TRBV7-2 to TRBJ2-1, with a possible D match to TRBD2 (6 bases). V lost 6 bases and J lost 9, with 21 bases in between. The CDR3 contains 15 residues. The germline V gene has CDR1 SGHTA and CDR2 FQGNSA.

The V and J genes are TRBV5-1 and TRBJ1-5, with D uncertain. CDR3 length: 13 residues. Trimming took 4 bases from V and 4 from J, leaving 9 bases between them. Per germline, CDR1 SGHRS and CDR2 YFSETQ. Here the CDR3 reads CASSLGLNQPQHF. As DNA, the CDR3 is TGCGCCAGCAGCCTTGGACTGAATCAGCCCCAGCATTTT.

This clone showed up just a few times. This chain connects TRBV27 to TRBJ1-2, with 8 bases that match TRBD1. The CDR3 contains 14 residues. V gave up 0 bases and J gave up 7 bases; unmatched junction bases: 4. Germline-derived CDR1 and CDR2 are MNHEY and SMNVEV (reference sequence). CDR3 loop: CASSLSARGLGYTF. DNA for the CDR3: TGTGCCAGCAGTTTATCCGCCAGGGGGCTTGGCTACACCTTC.

The chain employs TRBV5-5 and TRBJ1-3; 8 bases are a match to TRBD1. Germline CDR1 SGHKS, CDR2 YYEKEE (reference sequence). The CDR3 has 18 residues. V shed 0 bases, J shed 0 bases, and the junction held 8 bases outside the gene matches. This chain's CDR3 is CASSLVGTGDLSGNTIYF. Here the CDR3 DNA reads TGTGCCAGCAGCTTGGTAGGGACAGGAGATCTCTCTGGAAACACCATATATTTT.

The gene calls are TRBV6-5 and TRBJ2-1; 7 bases are shared with TRBD1. CDR1 is MNHEY, CDR2 SVGAGI, per germline. V dropped 6 bases and J dropped 4; count of bases not matched to a gene: 6. This CDR3 spans 14 amino acids. The DNA for the CDR3 is TGTGCCAGCAGGAAGGGACAGTTTTACAATGAGCAGTTCTTC. It codes for CASRKGQFYNEQFF.

The table lists this clone with a few counts. The chain's CDR3 is CASSLGPGVNTEAFF. DNA of the CDR3: TGCGCCAGCAGCTTGGGTCCAGGCGTAAACACTGAAGCTTTCTTT. The chain is built from TRBV5-1 and TRBJ1-1; D remains ambiguous. This CDR3 comprises 15 residues. CDR1 SGHRS and CDR2 YFSETQ come from the germline V gene. V was shortened by 0 bases and J by 2 bases, with 11 bases between the two germline ends.

This clone has more than one count but fewer than ten. The chain recombines TRBV7-9 with TRBJ1-1; 8 bases are shared with TRBD1. After removal of 5 bases from V and 6 bases from J, the junction contained 14 bases not matched to a gene. CDR1 and CDR2 from the germline V gene are SEHNR and FQNEAQ (reference sequence). There are 16 residues in the CDR3. The CDR3 reads CASSPPTGDEHAEAFF. The CDR3 DNA is TGTGCCAGCAGCCCGCCGACAGGGGATGAACATGCTGAAGCTTTCTTT.

The chain couples TRBV5-1 to TRBJ2-1, with TRBD1 matching over 10 bases. V trimming: 3 bases; J trimming: 5 bases; junction bases outside the gene matches: 5. Germline values: CDR1 SGHRS, CDR2 YFSETQ. CDR3 length: 15 residues. The CDR3 is CASSSPGQGNNEQFF. Written as DNA, the CDR3 is TGCGCCAGCAGCTCACCGGGACAGGGGAACAATGAGCAGTTCTTC.

The rearrangement uses TRBV15 and TRBJ1-5, with D possibly being TRBD1 (5 bases). This CDR3 is built from 14 residues. Germline assignment: CDR1 LNHNV and CDR2 YYDKDF (reference sequence). V gave up 3 bases and J gave up 2 bases, with 8 bases separating them. CDR3 sequence (DNA): TGTGCCACCAGCAGCGGACACGGCAATCAGCCCCAGCATTTT. The encoded protein is CATSSGHGNQPQHF.

In this sample, this clone turned up once. The rearrangement uses TRBV27 and TRBJ1-2, with D unclear. V lost 5 bases to trimming and J lost 2 bases, with 12 bases between them. CDR1 is MNHEY and CDR2 is SMNVEV in the germline V gene (reference sequence). The CDR3 sequence is 14 residues long. The CDR3 spells CASSLTLGNYGYTF. The CDR3, as DNA: TGTGCCAGCAGTCTAACATTGGGCAACTATGGCTACACCTTC.

The V and J genes are TRBV13 and TRBJ2-1, with TRBD2 matching over 11 bases. CDR1 is PRHDT and CDR2 is FYEKMQ in the germline V gene (reference sequence). Unmatched junction bases numbered 6, after V lost 5 bases and J lost 6 bases. The CDR3 has 15 amino acids. The CDR3 DNA is TGTGCCAGCAGCACCAGACTAGCGGGGACCAATGAGCAGTTCTTC. It specifies CASSTRLAGTNEQFF. The variable domain in full, with the rest retrieved from reference TRBV13 and TRBJ2-1, is AAGVIQSPRHLIKEKRETATLKCYPIPRHDTVYWYQQGPGQDPQFLISFYEKMQSDKGSIPDRFSAQQFSDYHSELNMSSLELGDSALYFCASSTRLAGTNEQFFGPGTRLTVL.

The rearrangement uses TRBV4-1 and TRBJ2-3; a possible D gene is TRBD1 (6 bases). With 6 bases removed from V and 2 bases from J, the gap between germline ends came to 18 bases. The germline gives CDR1 MGHRA, CDR2 YSYEKL. The length of the CDR3 is 16 residues. The CDR3 is CASRQDSGQPTDTQYF. The DNA of the CDR3 is TGCGCCAGCAGACAGGACAGCGGACAACCCACAGATACGCAGTATTTT.

This chain uses TRBV30 with TRBJ2-1; D is unresolved. Trimming took 1 base from V and 9 from J, leaving 16 bases between them. This CDR3 has 14 residues. CDR1 is GTSNPN and CDR2 is SVGIG in the germline V gene (reference sequence). DNA for the CDR3: TGTGCCTGGAGTGCTCCCCCTGGAGTACCTGAGCAGTTCTTC. Its protein product is CAWSAPPGVPEQFF. The whole variable domain, filled in from reference TRBV30 and TRBJ2-1, reads SQTIHQWPATLVQPVGSPLSLECTVEGTSNPNLYWYRQAAGRGLQLLFYSVGIGQISSEVPQNLSASRPQDRQFILSSKKLLLSDSGFYLCAWSAPPGVPEQFFGPGTRLTVL.

This clone was detected only a few times. CDR3 nucleotide sequence: TGTGCCAGCAGCTTATCAGGCAGGAACACTGAAGCTTTCTTT. It codes for CASSLSGRNTEAFF. This rearrangement joins TRBV7-9 to TRBJ1-1; the D is unclear. Germline CDR1 reads SEHNR; CDR2 reads FQNEAQ (reference sequence). This CDR3 is built from 14 residues. Trimming shortened V by 2 bases and J by 1 base, and 8 bases separated the two germline ends.

The V gene is TRBV12-1, the J gene TRBJ1-1; TRBD1 is the table's D call and was not checked against the DNA. TRBV12-1 is a known pseudogene. CDR3 length equals 16 residues. CDR3 coding DNA: TGTGCCAGCAGCTCGGGACAGGGGGGTCGTAACACTGAAGCTTTCTTT. Translation: CASSSGQGGRNTEAFF.